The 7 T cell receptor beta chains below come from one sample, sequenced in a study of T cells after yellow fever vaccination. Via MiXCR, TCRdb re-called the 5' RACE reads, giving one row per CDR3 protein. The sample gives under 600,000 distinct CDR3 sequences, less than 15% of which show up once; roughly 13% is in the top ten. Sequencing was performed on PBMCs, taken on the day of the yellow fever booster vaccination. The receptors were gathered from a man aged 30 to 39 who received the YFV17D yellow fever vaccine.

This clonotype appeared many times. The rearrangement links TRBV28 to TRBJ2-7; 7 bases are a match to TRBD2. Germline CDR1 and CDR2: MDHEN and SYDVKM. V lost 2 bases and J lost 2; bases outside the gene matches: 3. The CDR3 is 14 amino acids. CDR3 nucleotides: TGTGCCAGCAGTTTAGCGGGAGTGGCCTACGAGCAGTACTTC. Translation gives CASSLAGVAYEQYF.

The CDR3 is CSVVGTSKHVNTDTQYF. In DNA form, the CDR3 reads TGCAGCGTTGTGGGGACCTCAAAGCATGTGAACACAGATACGCAGTATTTT. V gene TRBV29-1 combines with J gene TRBJ2-3, with D perhaps given as TRBD1 or TRBD2 (5 bases each). The CDR3 runs 17 residues. CDR1 and CDR2 from the germline V gene are SQVTM and ANQGSEA. The V gene lost 4 bases and the J gene lost 2 bases, with 22 bases spanning the gap.

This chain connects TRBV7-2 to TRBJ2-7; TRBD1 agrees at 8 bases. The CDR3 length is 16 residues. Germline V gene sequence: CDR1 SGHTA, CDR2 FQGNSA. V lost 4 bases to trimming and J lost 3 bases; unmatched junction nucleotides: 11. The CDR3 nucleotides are TGTGCCAGCAGCTCCTGGCAGGGGGCTGACGTCTACGAGCAGTACTTC. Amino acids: CASSSWQGADVYEQYF.

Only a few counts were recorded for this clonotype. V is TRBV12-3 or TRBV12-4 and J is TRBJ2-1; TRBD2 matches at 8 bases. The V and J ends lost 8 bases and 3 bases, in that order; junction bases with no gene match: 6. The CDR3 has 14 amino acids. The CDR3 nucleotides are TGTGCCAGCGGGGGACTAGACGGCTACAATGAGCAGTTCTTC. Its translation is CASGGLDGYNEQFF.

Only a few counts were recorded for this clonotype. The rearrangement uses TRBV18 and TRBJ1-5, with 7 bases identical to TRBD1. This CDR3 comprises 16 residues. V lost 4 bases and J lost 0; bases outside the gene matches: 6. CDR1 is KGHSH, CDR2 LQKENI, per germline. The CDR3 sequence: CASSLGQHNSNQPQHF. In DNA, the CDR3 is TGTGCCAGCTCACTGGGACAGCACAATAGCAATCAGCCCCAGCATTTT. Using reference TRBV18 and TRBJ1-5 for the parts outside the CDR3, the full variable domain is NAGVMQNPRHLVRRRGQEARLRCSPMKGHSHVYWYRQLPEEGLKFMVYLQKENIIDESGMPKERFSAEFPKEGPSILRIQQVVRGDSAAYFCASSLGQHNSNQPQHFGDGTRLSIL.

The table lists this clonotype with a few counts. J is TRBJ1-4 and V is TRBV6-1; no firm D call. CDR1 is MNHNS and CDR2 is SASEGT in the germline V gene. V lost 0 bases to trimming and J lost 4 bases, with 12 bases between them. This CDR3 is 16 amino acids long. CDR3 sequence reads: CASSEARTDYNEKLFF. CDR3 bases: TGTGCCAGCAGTGAAGCGAGGACGGATTATAATGAAAAACTGTTTTTT.

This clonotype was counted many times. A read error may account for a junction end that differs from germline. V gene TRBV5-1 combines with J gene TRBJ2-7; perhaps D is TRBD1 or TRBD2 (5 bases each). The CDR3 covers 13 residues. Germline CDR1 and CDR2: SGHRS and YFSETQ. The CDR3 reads CASSLEGSYEQYF. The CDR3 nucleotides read TGTGCCAGCAGCTTAGAGGGGTCCTACGAGCAGTACTTC.